Listed below are T cell receptor beta chains from one sample, sequenced in a study of cytomegalovirus exposure and HLA in healthy donors. Sequencing used immunoSEQ multiplex PCR; TCRdb keeps in-frame clones, though not all of them. The table has about 77,000 clones, 60% to 85% seen once; the top ten hold 3.5% to 4.5%. Material: PBMCs. These receptors all come from a man between 35 and 55 years old in good health and CMV-seronegative. Each CDR3 is given with its conserved first and last residue. Each record gives: D gene, V gene, J gene, clone size, CDR3 DNA, CDR3 protein. D genes are given only for firm matches. Clone size is stated in some rows and not others, as once, few, many or a class when expanded.

>NA|TRBV29-1|TRBJ2-1|NA
TGCAGCGTTGTCCCCCTTAGCGGAGACTCCTACAATGAGCAGTTCTTC
CSVVPLSGDSYNEQFF
>TRBD2|TRBV7-8|TRBJ2-7|NA
TGTGCCAGCAGCACAACTAGCGGGAGGGCCTACGAGCAGTACTTC
CASSTTSGRAYEQYF
>NA|TRBV29-1|TRBJ2-7|few
TGCAGCGCCTCCGATAGCTCCTACGAGCAGTACTTC
CSASDSSYEQYF
>NA|TRBV10-3|TRBJ1-1|few
TGTGCCATCAGTGAAAGTATTGTAAGAGGGAGTTCCTTT
CAISESIVRGSSF
>NA|TRBV7-2|TRBJ2-2|once
TGTGCCAGCAGCTTAATACCAACGGGGTCCTCGAACACCGGGGAGCTGTTTTTT
CASSLIPTGSSNTGELFF
>TRBD2|TRBV30|TRBJ2-7|NA
TGTGCCTGGAGACTAGCGGGAGGAGGGTACGAGCAGTACTTC
CAWRLAGGGYEQYF
>NA|TRBV2|TRBJ1-2|NA
TGTGCCAGCCTAAGCAGGGTTTTGGAGAATGGCTACACCTTC
CASLSRVLENGYTF
>NA|TRBV4-1|TRBJ2-1|few
TGCGCCAGCAGCCAAGAGGCTAGGGAGCAGTTCTTC
CASSQEAREQFF
>NA|TRBV5-6|TRBJ2-5|NA
TGTGCCAGCAGCTTTATCACAGGCCGGGAGACCCAGTACTTC
CASSFITGRETQYF
>TRBD2|TRBV14|TRBJ2-2|NA
TGTGCCAGCAGCCCGCCTAGCGGGAGAACCGGGGAGCTGTTTTTT
CASSPPSGRTGELFF
>TRBD1|TRBV27|TRBJ2-7|few
TGTGCCAGCGCCCGGACAGGGGCCTACGAGCAGTACTTC
CASARTGAYEQYF
>NA|TRBV10-2|TRBJ1-2|NA
TGCGCCAGCAGTGAGAGGGGAGACAGGACCATGCCTTATGGCTACACCTTC
CASSERGDRTMPYGYTF
>NA|TRBV28|TRBJ1-4|few
TGTGCCAGCAGTGCCCTCCGTGGAGGGGCTTCTAATGAAAAACTGTTTTTT
CASSALRGGASNEKLFF
>TRBD1|TRBV28|TRBJ2-7|NA
TGTGCCAGCACCCGCCGGGACAGGGTCTACGAGCAGTACTTC
CASTRRDRVYEQYF
>TRBD1|TRBV11-3|TRBJ2-3|once
TGTGCCAGCAGCGATAACAGGGGAGATACGCAGTATTTT
CASSDNRGDTQYF
>NA|TRBV7-2|TRBJ2-7|NA
TGTGCCAGCAGCTTAGTTCCCCAAGGACATTCCGAGCAGTACTTC
CASSLVPQGHSEQYF